The clone carrying this TCR beta chain showed up just once. Its antigen is currently unknown. Investigators obtained sequences from unstimulated naive, memory, effector memory and TEMRA subsets in a few donor pairs. This entry comes from a study of siplizumab effects on memory and regulatory T cells. Study-wide points: A significant reduction in alloreactive sequences traceable to unstimulated CD4+ memory cells was produced by siplizumab. Whether proliferating Tregs in siplizumab cultures suppress was not functionally confirmed. The authors mapped only a minor fraction of alloreactive clones to unstimulated subsets.

Trimming stripped 4 bases from V and 0 bases from J, with 13 bases between. Per germline, CDR1 MNHNS and CDR2 SASEGT. CDR3 length: 16 amino acids. Sequencing used immunoSEQ multiplex PCR; TCRdb keeps in-frame clones, though not all of them. This sample has about 91,000 clones, with 95% to 97% found just once. Sequenced sample: naive CD4+ T cells sorted from blood. This sequence joins TRBV6-1 and TRBJ1-3; D is undetermined. This clonotype originated in a human donor in good health. The DNA of the CDR3 is TGTGCCAGCAGTGCATCTTCTCCCTACTCTGGAAACACCATATATTTT. It is translated as CASSASSPYSGNTIYF.